This T cell receptor (beta chain) was sequenced for a study of Graves' ophthalmopathy and Graves' hyperthyroidism. Study in general: Blood was drawn at initial diagnosis, before any treatment. Overall study results and limits: Blood also held most thyroid clonotypes expanded above 0.001 frequency. Forecasting of ophthalmopathy progression by the model achieved more than 70% sensitivity and 72.22% specificity.

Pregnant or lactating patients and those with other autoimmune diseases or uncontrolled infections were excluded. The CDR3 has 16 amino acids. The germline V gene has CDR1 SNHLY and CDR2 FYNNEI. V gave up 5 bases and J gave up 4 bases; unmatched junction bases: 11. This clonotype was picked up many times. The antigen is not known. For repertoire sequencing, the TCR beta CDR3 regions were amplified from RNA transcripts. RT-PCR with HTBI primers came first, then second-round multiplex PCR. TCRdb reanalysed the multiplex PCR reads using MiXCR and keeps one entry per CDR3 protein. The profile shows 600,000 to 650,000 distinct CDR3 sequences, roughly 20% of them singletons.

V gene TRBV2 combines with J gene TRBJ1-5; 7 bases align to TRBD1. What was sequenced was peripheral blood. This sequence was found in a woman aged 18-29 years with stable Graves' hyperthyroidism. Some clones in this sample may be carry-over from other donors' samples. CDR3 DNA: TGTGCCAGCAGTCTCGGGACAGCCCTGGGGAATCAGCCCCAGCATTTT. Translating it yields CASSLGTALGNQPQHF.